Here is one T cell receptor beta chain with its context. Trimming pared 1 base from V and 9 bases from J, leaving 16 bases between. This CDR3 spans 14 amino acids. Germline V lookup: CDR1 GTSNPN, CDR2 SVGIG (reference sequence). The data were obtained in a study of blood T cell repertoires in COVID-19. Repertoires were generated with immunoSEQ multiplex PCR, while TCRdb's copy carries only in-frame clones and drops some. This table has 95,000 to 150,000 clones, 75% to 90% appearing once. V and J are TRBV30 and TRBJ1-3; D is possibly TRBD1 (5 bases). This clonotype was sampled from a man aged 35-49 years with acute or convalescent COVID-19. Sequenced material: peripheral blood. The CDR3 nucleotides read TGTGCCTGGAGTGAAGGACATAGGATCGTCACCATATATTTT. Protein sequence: CAWSEGHRIVTIYF. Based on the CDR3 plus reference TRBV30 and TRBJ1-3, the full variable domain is SQTIHQWPATLVQPVGSPLSLECTVEGTSNPNLYWYRQAAGRGLQLLFYSVGIGQISSEVPQNLSASRPQDRQFILSSKKLLLSDSGFYLCAWSEGHRIVTIYFGEGSWLTVV.